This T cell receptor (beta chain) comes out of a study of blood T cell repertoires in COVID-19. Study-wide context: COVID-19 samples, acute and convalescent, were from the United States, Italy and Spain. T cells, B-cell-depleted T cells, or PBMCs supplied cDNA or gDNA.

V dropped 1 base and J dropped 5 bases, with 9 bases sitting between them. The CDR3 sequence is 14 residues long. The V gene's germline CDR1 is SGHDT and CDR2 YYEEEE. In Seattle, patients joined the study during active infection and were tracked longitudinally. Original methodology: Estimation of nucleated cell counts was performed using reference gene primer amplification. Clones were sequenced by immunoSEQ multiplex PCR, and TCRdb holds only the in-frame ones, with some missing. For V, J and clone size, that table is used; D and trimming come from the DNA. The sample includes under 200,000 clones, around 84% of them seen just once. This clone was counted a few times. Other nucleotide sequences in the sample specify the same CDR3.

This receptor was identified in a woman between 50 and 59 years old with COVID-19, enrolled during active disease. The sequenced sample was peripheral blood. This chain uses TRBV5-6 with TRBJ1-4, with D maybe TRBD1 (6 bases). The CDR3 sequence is CASSLWTANEKLFF. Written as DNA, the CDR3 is TGTGCCAGCAGCTTGTGGACAGCGAATGAAAAACTGTTTTTT.